This record concerns one T cell receptor beta chain sequence. This sample is drawn from a study of blood T cell repertoires in COVID-19. About the research overall: Sample material is recorded as cDNA or gDNA derived from T cells, B-cell-depleted T cells, or PBMCs.

The CDR3 extends over 16 amino acids. Germline loops: CDR1 SGDLS, CDR2 YYNGEE. V shed 0 bases and J 1 base; nucleotides not matched to a gene: 2. Only in-frame clones appear in the TCRdb table, and some are missing; sequencing was by immunoSEQ multiplex PCR. Of about 170,000 clones in the sample, roughly 86% are singletons; the top ten hold less than 3.5%. The receptor's source is a man in his 70s with acute or convalescent COVID-19. The rearrangement joins TRBV9 to TRBJ2-3, with 10 bases aligning to TRBD2. Sequencing used peripheral blood. The CDR3 region is CASSVGLAGGTDTQYF. The CDR3 DNA reads as TGTGCCAGCAGCGTAGGGCTAGCGGGGGGCACAGATACGCAGTATTTT.